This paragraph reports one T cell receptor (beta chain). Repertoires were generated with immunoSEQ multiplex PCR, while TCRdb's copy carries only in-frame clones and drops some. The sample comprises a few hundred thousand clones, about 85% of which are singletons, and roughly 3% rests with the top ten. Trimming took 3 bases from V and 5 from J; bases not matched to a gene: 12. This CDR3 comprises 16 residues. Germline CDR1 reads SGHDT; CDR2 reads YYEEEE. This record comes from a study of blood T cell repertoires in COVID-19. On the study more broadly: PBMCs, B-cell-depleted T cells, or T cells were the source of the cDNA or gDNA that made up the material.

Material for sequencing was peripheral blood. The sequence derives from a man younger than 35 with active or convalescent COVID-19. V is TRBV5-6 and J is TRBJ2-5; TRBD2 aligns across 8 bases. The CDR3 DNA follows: TGTGCCAGCAGCTCCGTCAGAGCGGGGGCTGGGGAGACCCAGTACTTC. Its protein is CASSSVRAGAGETQYF.